The 15 T cell receptor beta chains below all came from one sample that was sequenced in a study. TCRdb independently ran MiXCR on the 5' RACE reads; one entry per CDR3 protein. This table has fewer than 6,500 distinct CDR3 sequences, 35% to 40% appearing once. The sequencing sample was made of memory CD4+ T cells sorted from blood. Regarding subset: memory CD4+ T cells, CD4+CD45RO+CD25-. These receptors were obtained from a female donor with breast cancer.

The V and J genes are TRBV4-2 and TRBJ2-2, with D possibly matching TRBD1 (6 bases). Germline values: CDR1 LGHNA, CDR2 YNFKEQ. Trimming shortened V by 8 bases and J by 4 bases, and 23 bases separated the two germline ends. This CDR3 region has 17 residues. The CDR3 is CASGLTSGSGVTGELFF. The CDR3 region has the DNA TGTGCCAGCGGCCTTACATCTGGCTCAGGGGTCACCGGGGAGCTGTTTTTT.

The chain employs TRBV5-1 and TRBJ2-7; TRBD1 agrees at 10 bases. The CDR3 is 15 amino acids. Germline trimming cut 2 bases from V and 3 bases from J; bases unmatched to any gene: 5. Looked up from germline, CDR1 is SGHRS and CDR2 is YFSETQ. DNA for the CDR3: TGCGCCAGCAGCTTAGACAGGGGGCGCATCTACGAGCAGTACTTC. This sequence encodes CASSLDRGRIYEQYF.

CDR3 sequence reads: CASSHPGTQGSTDTQYF. DNA of the CDR3: TGTGCCAGCAGCCATCCCGGGACTCAGGGGAGCACAGATACGCAGTATTTT. V and J are TRBV3-1 and TRBJ2-3; D assignment may be TRBD1 or TRBD2 (6 bases each). The V gene lost 3 bases and the J gene lost 0 bases, with 16 bases spanning the gap. CDR1 is LGHDT and CDR2 is YNNKEL in the germline V gene (reference sequence). The length of the CDR3 is 17 residues.

J is TRBJ2-7 and V is TRBV20-1, with TRBD2 matching 9 bases. Germline assignment: CDR1 DFQATT and CDR2 SNEGSKA (reference sequence). The CDR3 has 14 amino acids. Trimming at V came to 1 base and at J to 2 bases, leaving 3 bases not matched to a gene. The CDR3 reads CSARAGGRAYEQYF. The CDR3 DNA reads as TGCAGTGCTAGAGCTGGCGGGAGGGCCTACGAGCAGTACTTC.

Concerning this clonotype: Compared with germline, one end of the junction differs, possibly owing to a read error. The V and J genes are TRBV4-2 and TRBJ1-2; 8 positions match TRBD1. Looked up from germline, CDR1 is LGHNA and CDR2 is YNFKEQ. The CDR3 covers 16 residues. CDR3 in amino acids: CANSQGRGRSQWGYTF. CDR3 sequence (DNA): TGTGCCAACAGCCAAGGCAGGGGGCGCTCCCAGTGGGGCTACACCTTC.

This clonotype was observed many times. This sequence joins TRBV7-9 and TRBJ1-4; a weak D match, TRBD1 (6 bases). The CDR3 is 16 residues long. Looked up from germline, CDR1 is SEHNR and CDR2 is FQNEAQ (reference sequence). V was clipped by 3 bases and J by 1 base, with 12 bases between them. CDR3 bases: TGTGCCAGCAGCTTCAGGGGTGGCGAAACTAATGAAAAACTGTTTTTT. It codes for CASSFRGGETNEKLFF.

This clonotype has at least ten counts. The rearrangement links TRBV6-1 to TRBJ1-2; 8 bases agree with TRBD1. Trimming at V came to 8 bases and at J to 7 bases, leaving 9 bases not matched to a gene. Looked up from germline, CDR1 is MNHNS and CDR2 is SASEGT. This CDR3 has 13 residues. The CDR3 nucleotides read TGTGCCAGCTCCTCAGGGGGGACAGGTGGCTACACCTTC. It codes for CASSSGGTGGYTF.

The chain employs TRBV5-1 and TRBJ2-7; 7 nucleotides match TRBD2. The CDR3 is 16 residues long. After removal of 0 bases from V and 4 bases from J, the junction contained 10 bases not matched to a gene. CDR1 and CDR2 from the germline V gene are SGHRS and YFSETQ. The CDR3 DNA sequence: TGCGCCAGCAGCTTGGTCTCGGCGGGAGAGCATTACGAGCAGTACTTC. As protein: CASSLVSAGEHYEQYF. The whole variable domain, remainder taken from reference TRBV5-1 and TRBJ2-7, is KAGVTQTPRYLIKTRGQQVTLSCSPISGHRSVSWYQQTPGQGLQFLFEYFSETQRNKGNFPGRFSGRQFSNSRSEMNVSTLELGDSALYLCASSLVSAGEHYEQYFGPGTRLTVT.

This clonotype came up many times. The rearrangement links TRBV30 to TRBJ1-2; TRBD1 agrees at 8 bases. The CDR3 spans 13 residues. CDR1 is GTSNPN, CDR2 SVGIG, per germline (reference sequence). The V and J ends lost 6 bases and 8 bases, in that order; junction bases with no gene match: 11. The CDR3 spells CACSFGQGGGYTF. The CDR3 DNA reads as TGTGCCTGTTCATTCGGACAGGGTGGGGGCTACACCTTC.

This clonotype is termed medium-sized. The rearrangement joins TRBV5-1 to TRBJ1-6; no definite D call. Deletions cut 2 bases from V and 5 bases from J, with 11 bases between. Germline CDR1 is SGHRS and CDR2 is YFSETQ. CDR3 size: 15 residues. The CDR3 DNA reads TGCGCCAGCAGCTTAGGGAACGGGAATAATTCACCCCTCCACTTT. It encodes CASSLGNGNNSPLHF.

This chain uses TRBV3-1 with TRBJ1-4, with D uncertain. CDR1 and CDR2 (germline): LGHDT, YNNKEL (reference sequence). V was cut by 4 bases and J by 6 bases, with 9 bases left in between. This CDR3 comprises 13 residues. CDR3 bases: TGTGCCAGCAGCCTCGGCGGAGATGAAAAACTGTTTTTT. Protein sequence: CASSLGGDEKLFF.

In the case of this clonotype: One end of the junction varies from germline; a read error may be responsible. The V gene is TRBV12-3 or TRBV12-4, the J gene TRBJ2-5, with no clear D. The CDR3 spans 11 residues. Here the CDR3 reads CASSSAETQYF. DNA for the CDR3: TGCGCCAGCAGTTCAGCAGAGACCCAGTACTTC.

At least ten counts were recorded for this clonotype. This chain connects TRBV5-1 to TRBJ2-5; 7 bases agree with TRBD1. The germline V gene has CDR1 SGHRS and CDR2 YFSETQ. The CDR3 spans 16 residues. The V and J ends lost 1 base and 2 bases, in that order; junction bases with no gene match: 8. The CDR3 here is CASSLQPTGQQETQYF. In nucleotides, the CDR3 is TGCGCCAGCAGCTTGCAACCCACGGGACAGCAAGAGACCCAGTACTTC.

Many counts were recorded for this clonotype. It may be a read error: a sequence one base away is much more abundant. The chain employs TRBV7-8 and TRBJ1-1, with D maybe TRBD1 (5 bases). This CDR3 spans 15 amino acids. Germline loops: CDR1 SGHVS, CDR2 FQNEAQ. The germline V and J ends were trimmed by 1 base and 1 base, with 10 bases remaining between them. CDR3 residues: CASSLGQGENTEAFF. CDR3 DNA: TGTGCCAGCAGCTTAGGGCAGGGCGAGAACACTGAAGCTTTCTTT.

This clonotype showed up just once. Possible read error: a much larger clone is one base away. The chain recombines TRBV9 with TRBJ2-3; 9 positions agree with TRBD1. Looked up from germline, CDR1 is SGDLS and CDR2 is YYNGEE. This CDR3 region has 15 residues. The CDR3 protein is CASSVGGQGLDTLYF. The CDR3 region has the DNA TGTGCCAGCAGCGTAGGAGGACAGGGGCTAGATACGCTGTATTTT.